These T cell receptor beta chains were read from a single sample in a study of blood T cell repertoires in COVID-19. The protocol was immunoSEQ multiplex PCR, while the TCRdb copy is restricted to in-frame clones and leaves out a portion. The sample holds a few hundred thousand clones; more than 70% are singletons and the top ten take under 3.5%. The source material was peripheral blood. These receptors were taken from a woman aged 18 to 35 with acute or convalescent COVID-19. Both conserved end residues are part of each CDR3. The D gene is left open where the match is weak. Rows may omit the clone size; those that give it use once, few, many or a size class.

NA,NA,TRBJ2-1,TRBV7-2,CASSFPPLYNEQFF,TGTGCCAGCAGCTTCCCTCCCCTATACAATGAGCAGTTCTTC
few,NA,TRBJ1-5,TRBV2,CASREGGPYSNQPQHF,TGTGCCAGCAGGGAAGGGGGGCCGTATAGCAATCAGCCCCAGCATTTT
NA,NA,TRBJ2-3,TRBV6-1,CASSEATGGGSDTQYF,TGTGCCAGCAGTGAAGCCACAGGGGGAGGGTCAGATACGCAGTATTTT
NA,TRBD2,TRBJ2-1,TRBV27,CASSAPSSGSYNEQFF,TGTGCCAGCAGTGCCCCATCTAGCGGCTCCTACAATGAGCAGTTCTTC
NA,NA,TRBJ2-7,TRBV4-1,CASSQVHEGLDEQYF,TGCGCCAGCAGCCAAGTTCACGAGGGTCTGGACGAGCAGTACTTC
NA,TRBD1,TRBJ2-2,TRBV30,CASRDRGPLRTGELFF,TGTGCCTCCCGGGACAGGGGGCCCCTGCGGACCGGGGAGCTGTTTTTT
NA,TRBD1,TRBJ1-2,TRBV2,CASSEPDRPQKGYTF,TGTGCCAGCAGTGAGCCGGACAGGCCGCAGAAGGGCTACACCTTC
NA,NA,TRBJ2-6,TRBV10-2,CASSRVSGANVLTF,TGCGCCAGCTCGAGGGTGTCTGGGGCCAACGTCCTGACTTTC
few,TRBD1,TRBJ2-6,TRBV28,CASSRPIQGAGANVLTF,TGTGCCAGCAGTCGGCCCATACAGGGGGCTGGGGCCAACGTCCTGACTTTC
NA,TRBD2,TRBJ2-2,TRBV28,CASTNDAGTSGWTGELFF,TGTGCCAGCACCAATGACGCCGGGACTAGCGGGTGGACCGGGGAGCTGTTTTTT
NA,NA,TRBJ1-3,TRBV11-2,CASSLDLTDSIYF,TGTGCCAGCAGCTTAGATCTTACGGACTCCATATATTTT
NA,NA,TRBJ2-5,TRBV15,CATSRVSGLETQYF,TGTGCCACCAGCAGAGTGTCAGGGTTGGAGACCCAGTACTTC
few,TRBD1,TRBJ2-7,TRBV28,CASLARDRGYEQYF,TGTGCCAGCCTTGCACGGGACAGGGGCTACGAGCAGTACTTC
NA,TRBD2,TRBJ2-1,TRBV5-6,CASSVATSGRDNEQFF,TGTGCCAGCAGCGTGGCGACTAGCGGGAGGGACAATGAGCAGTTCTTC